This T cell receptor (beta chain) was identified in a study of CD8 T cells in Susac syndrome. This clonotype is a singleton in its sample. J lost 1 base, V lost 6 bases, and 2 bases had no gene match. Germline CDR1 is SQVTM and CDR2 is ANQGSEA. The CDR3 is made up of 14 amino acids. Peripheral blood CD8+ and CD4+ T cells were profiled by TCR beta sequencing. In Susac syndrome patients, recently defined diagnostic criteria for definite or probable disease were met. The authors reverse transcribed roughly 0.5 to 1 ug RNA with random hexamers. TCRdb re-called the immunoSEQ multiplex PCR reads through MiXCR, storing one row per CDR3 protein. Of under 95,000 distinct CDR3 sequences in the sample, 95% are singletons; the top ten hold more than 0.45%.

The specimen was CD8+ T cells from PBMCs. The chain joins TRBV29-1 to TRBJ2-7; TRBD2 aligns across 14 bases. The sequence was obtained from a human donor with Susac syndrome. CDR3 residues: CSVGTSGGSYEQYF. The DNA for the CDR3 is TGCAGCGTGGGGACTAGCGGGGGATCCTACGAGCAGTACTTC.